This record concerns one TCR beta chain sequence. Antigen: not known. With V trimmed by 1 base and J by 2 bases, 1 base remained unmatched. CDR3 length: 14 amino acids. The germline gives CDR1 SGHAT, CDR2 FQDESV (reference sequence). The data are from a study of T cells in localized non-small cell lung cancer. Study results and caveats: Detection in adjacent lung was observed for a median approximately 52 of the top 100 tumor clones. Sequencing, confined to only one tumor region, leaves heterogeneity possible. Tumor trailed uninvolved adjacent lung in T cell clonality, which peaked there.

Assay: immunoSEQ multiplex PCR; the TCRdb copy retains only in-frame clones and omits some. The sample includes around 55,000 clones, more than 85% of them seen just once. This sequence joins TRBV11-1 and TRBJ2-5; TRBD1 matches at 7 bases. This clonotype was obtained from a female donor with stage II lung adenocarcinoma. The sequencing used PBMCs, collected before any cancer treatment. CDR3 sequence (DNA): TGTGCCAGCAGCTTAGTACAGGGGCAAGAGACCCAGTACTTC. Its translation: CASSLVQGQETQYF. Combining the CDR3 with reference TRBV11-1 and TRBJ2-5 gives the whole variable domain EAEVAQSPRYKITEKSQAVAFWCDPISGHATLYWYRQILGQGPELLVQFQDESVVDDSQLPKDRFSAERLKGVDSTLKIQPAELGDSAMYLCASSLVQGQETQYFGPGTRLLVL.